This entry is about one T cell receptor beta chain. Original analysis: Reference gene primer amplification gave estimated nucleated cell counts. The table came from immunoSEQ multiplex PCR; TCRdb's copy has only in-frame clones and leaves some out. V and J calls and clone size are given by that table; D and trimming were obtained from the DNA. The sample shows more than 150,000 clones, 90% of them seen only once. This sample is drawn from a study of blood T cell repertoires in COVID-19. In the study overall: Samples representing acute and convalescent COVID-19 were sourced from the United States, Italy and Spain. Sources were T cells, B-cell-depleted T cells, or PBMCs; the material itself was cDNA or gDNA.

In germline, CDR1 is SEHNR, CDR2 FQNEAQ (reference sequence). CDR3 size: 15 residues. The V end was cut by 3 bases, the J end by 0 bases, with 10 bases between. The TCR was taken from a man aged 50-59 years with acute or convalescent COVID-19. The J gene is TRBJ2-3, the V gene TRBV7-9, with TRBD2 as a possible D gene (6 bases). Sequencing was performed on peripheral blood. CDR3 in amino acids: CASSFHSGSTDTQYF. CDR3 bases: TGTGCCAGCAGCTTTCATAGCGGTAGCACAGATACGCAGTATTTT.